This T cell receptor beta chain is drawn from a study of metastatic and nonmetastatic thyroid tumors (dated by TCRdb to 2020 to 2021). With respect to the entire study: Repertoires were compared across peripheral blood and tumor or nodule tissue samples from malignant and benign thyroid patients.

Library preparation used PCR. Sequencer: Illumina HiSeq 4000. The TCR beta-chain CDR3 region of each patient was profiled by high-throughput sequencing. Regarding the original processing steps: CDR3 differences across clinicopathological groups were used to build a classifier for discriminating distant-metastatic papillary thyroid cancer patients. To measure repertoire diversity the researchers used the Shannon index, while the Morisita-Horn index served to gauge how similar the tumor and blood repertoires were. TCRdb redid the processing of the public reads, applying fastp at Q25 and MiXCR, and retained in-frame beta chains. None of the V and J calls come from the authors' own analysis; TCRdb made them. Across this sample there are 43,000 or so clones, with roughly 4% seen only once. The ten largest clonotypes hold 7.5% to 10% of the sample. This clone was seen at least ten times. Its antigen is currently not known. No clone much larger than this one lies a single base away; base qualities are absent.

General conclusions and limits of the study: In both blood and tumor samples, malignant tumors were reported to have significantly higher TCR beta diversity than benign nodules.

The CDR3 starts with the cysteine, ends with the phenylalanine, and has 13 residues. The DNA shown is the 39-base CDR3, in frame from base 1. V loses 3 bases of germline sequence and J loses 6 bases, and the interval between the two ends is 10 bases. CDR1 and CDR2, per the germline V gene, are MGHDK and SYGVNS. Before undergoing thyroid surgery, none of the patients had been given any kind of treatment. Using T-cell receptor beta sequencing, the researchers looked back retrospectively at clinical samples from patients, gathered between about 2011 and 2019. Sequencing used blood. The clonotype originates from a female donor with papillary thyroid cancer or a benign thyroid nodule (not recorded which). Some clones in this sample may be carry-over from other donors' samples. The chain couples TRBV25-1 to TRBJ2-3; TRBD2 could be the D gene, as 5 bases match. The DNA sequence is TGTGCCAGCAGTGAGACCTTAGCGGATACGCAGTATTTT. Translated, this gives CASSETLADTQYF. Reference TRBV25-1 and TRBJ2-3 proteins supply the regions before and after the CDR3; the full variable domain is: EADIYQTPRYLVIGTGKKITLECSQTMGHDKMYWYQQDPGMELHLIHYSYGVNSTEKGDLSSESTVSRIRTEHFPLTLESARPSHTSQYLCASSETLADTQYFGPGTRLTVL.